This TCR beta chain was documented in a study of T cell responses to AZD1222 COVID-19 vaccine. General study findings and limits: Spike-specific TCRs gained breadth and depth after people received two AZD1222 doses.

Only in-frame clones appear in the TCRdb table, and some are missing; sequencing was by immunoSEQ multiplex PCR. The sample includes more than 95,000 clones, 85% to 95% of them seen just once. The CDR3 runs to 13 residues. As regards this clone: Its target is unknown.

This specimen was peripheral blood, taken on day 0 of AZD1222 vaccination. The source is an adult in good health. The chain joins TRBV21-1 to TRBJ1-4; the table gives TRBD1 as D, unverified against the DNA. TRBV21-1 is assigned pseudogene status. This CDR3 is CASSNATNEKLFF. For the CDR3, the DNA is TGTGCCAGCTCCAATGCAACTAATGAAAAACTGTTTTTT.